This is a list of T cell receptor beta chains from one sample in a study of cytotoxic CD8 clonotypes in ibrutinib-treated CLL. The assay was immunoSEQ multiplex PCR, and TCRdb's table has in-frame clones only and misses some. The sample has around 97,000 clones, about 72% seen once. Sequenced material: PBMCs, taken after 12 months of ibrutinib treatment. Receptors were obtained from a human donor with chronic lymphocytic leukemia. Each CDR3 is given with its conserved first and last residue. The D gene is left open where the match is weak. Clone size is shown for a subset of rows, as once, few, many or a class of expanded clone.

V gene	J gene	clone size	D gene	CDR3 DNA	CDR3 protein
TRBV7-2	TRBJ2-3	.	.	TGTGCCAGCAGCTTTACCGAGGCGCGGACAGATACGCAGTATTTT	CASSFTEARTDTQYF
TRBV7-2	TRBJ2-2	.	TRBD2	TGTGCCAGCAGCTTACAGCCCAGCGGGGGGGCAGGCACCGGGGAGCTGTTTTTT	CASSLQPSGGAGTGELFF
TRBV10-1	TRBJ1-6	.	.	TGCGCCAGCAGGGGACAAGACAATTCACCCCTCCACTTT	CASRGQDNSPLHF
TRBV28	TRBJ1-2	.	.	TGTGCCAGCAGTTTTCGGGGGGTTTATGGCTACACCTTC	CASSFRGVYGYTF
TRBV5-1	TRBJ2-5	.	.	TGCGCCAGCAGCCCGGGGACACATCAAGAGACCCAGTACTTC	CASSPGTHQETQYF
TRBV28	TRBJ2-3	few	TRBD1	TGTGCCAGCAGCGGCAACAGGGGCCGCACAGATACGCAGTATTTT	CASSGNRGRTDTQYF
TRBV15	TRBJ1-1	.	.	TGTGCCACCAGCAGAGTAGGAGGGACCCCGAACACTGAAGCTTTCTTT	CATSRVGGTPNTEAFF
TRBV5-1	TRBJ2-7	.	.	TGCGCCAGCAGCTGGGCAGGGGTACCCTACGAGCAGTACTTC	CASSWAGVPYEQYF
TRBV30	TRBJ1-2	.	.	TGTGCCTGGAGCGTACTCAACGGGGGTGGCTACACCTTC	CAWSVLNGGGYTF
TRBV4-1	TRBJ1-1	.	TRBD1	TGCGCCAGCAGCCTTACCCTCTCAGGGGGCGGCACTGAAGCTTTCTTT	CASSLTLSGGGTEAFF
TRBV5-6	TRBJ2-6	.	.	TGTGCCAGCAGGACTAGGGGGGCCAACGTCCTGACTTTC	CASRTRGANVLTF
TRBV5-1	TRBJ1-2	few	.	TGCGCCAGCAGCTTGGCCCATGGCTCCGGGAGAGGAGGCTACACCTTC	CASSLAHGSGRGGYTF
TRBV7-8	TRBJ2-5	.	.	TGTGCCAGCAGCTTGAGACAAGAGACCCAGTACTTC	CASSLRQETQYF
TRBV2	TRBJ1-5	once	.	TGTGCCAGCAGTGTGGGGGATAGCAATCAGCCCCAGCATTTT	CASSVGDSNQPQHF
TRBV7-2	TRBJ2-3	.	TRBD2	TGTGCCAGCAGCGCTACTAGCGGGGAGACAGATACGCAGTATTTT	CASSATSGETDTQYF
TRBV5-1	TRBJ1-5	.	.	TGCGCCAGCAAACCGGACGTTAGCAATCAGCCCCAGCATTTT	CASKPDVSNQPQHF
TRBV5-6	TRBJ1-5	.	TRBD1	TGTGCCAGCAGCTTCGGGACAGCGTTGTATAGCAATCAGCCCCAGCATTTT	CASSFGTALYSNQPQHF
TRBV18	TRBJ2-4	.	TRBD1	TGTGCCAGCTCATTCCGGGACAGAAGTTTCATTCAGTACTTC	CASSFRDRSFIQYF
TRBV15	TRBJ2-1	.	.	TGTGCCACCAGCAGAACCTCGAAGACAGTATACAATGAGCAGTTCTTC	CATSRTSKTVYNEQFF
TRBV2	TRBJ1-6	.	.	TGTGCCAGCAGCAGGGAACGGGATTCACCCCTCCACTTT	CASSRERDSPLHF
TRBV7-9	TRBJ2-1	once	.	TGTGCCAGCAGCCAAGAGGGTGGACCGAGCAATGAGCAGTTCTTC	CASSQEGGPSNEQFF
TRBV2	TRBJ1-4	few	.	TGTGCCAGCAGTGGGTCGGATGATGGAGGACTGTTTTTT	CASSGSDDGGLFF
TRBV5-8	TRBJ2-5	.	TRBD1	TGTGCCAGCAGTTCCCCGGGACAGGGGCAAGAGACCCAGTACTTC	CASSSPGQGQETQYF